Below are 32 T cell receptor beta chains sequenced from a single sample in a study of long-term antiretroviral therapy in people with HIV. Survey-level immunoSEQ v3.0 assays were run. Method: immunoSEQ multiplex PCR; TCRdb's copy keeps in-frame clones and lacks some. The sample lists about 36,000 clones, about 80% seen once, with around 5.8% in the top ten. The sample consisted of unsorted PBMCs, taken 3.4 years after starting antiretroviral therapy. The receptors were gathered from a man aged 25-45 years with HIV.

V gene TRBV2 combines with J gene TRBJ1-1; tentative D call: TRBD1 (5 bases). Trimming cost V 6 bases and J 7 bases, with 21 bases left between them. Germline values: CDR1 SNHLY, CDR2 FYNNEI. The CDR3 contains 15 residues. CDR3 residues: CASRPTQEFQVEAFF. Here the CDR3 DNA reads TGTGCCAGCAGACCCACACAGGAGTTTCAGGTTGAAGCTTTCTTT.

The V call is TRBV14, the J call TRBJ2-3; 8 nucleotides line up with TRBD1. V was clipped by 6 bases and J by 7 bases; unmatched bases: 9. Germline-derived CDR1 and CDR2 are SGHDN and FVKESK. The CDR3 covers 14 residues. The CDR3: CASRRTGRAYTQYF. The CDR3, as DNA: TGTGCCAGCAGGAGGACAGGGCGAGCATATACGCAGTATTTT.

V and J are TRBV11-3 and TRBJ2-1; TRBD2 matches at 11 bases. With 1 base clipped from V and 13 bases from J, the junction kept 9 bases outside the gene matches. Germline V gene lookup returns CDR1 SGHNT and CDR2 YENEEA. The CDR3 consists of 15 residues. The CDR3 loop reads CASSLGKGLADVQFF. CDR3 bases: TGTGCCAGCAGCTTAGGTAAGGGACTAGCGGACGTTCAGTTCTTC.

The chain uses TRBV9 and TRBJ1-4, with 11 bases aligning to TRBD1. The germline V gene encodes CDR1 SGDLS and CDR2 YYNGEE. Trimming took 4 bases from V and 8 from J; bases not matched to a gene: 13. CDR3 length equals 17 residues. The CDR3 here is CASSPPRGTGGKEKLFF. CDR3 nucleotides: TGTGCCAGCAGCCCACCGAGGGGGACAGGGGGAAAGGAAAAACTGTTTTTT.

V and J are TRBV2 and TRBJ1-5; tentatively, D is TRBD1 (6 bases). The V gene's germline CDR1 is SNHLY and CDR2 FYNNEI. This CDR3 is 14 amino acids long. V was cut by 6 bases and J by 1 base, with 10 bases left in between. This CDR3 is CASRGGGSNQPQHF. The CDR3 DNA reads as TGTGCCAGCAGGGGGGGCGGGAGCAATCAGCCCCAGCATTTT.

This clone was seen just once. The CDR3 DNA follows: TGTGCCAGCAGCGCGACAGGGGAGACCCAGTACTTC. Translating gives CASSATGETQYF. The chain joins TRBV11-3 to TRBJ2-5; the match to TRBD1 covers 7 bases. V shed 5 bases and J 5 bases; nucleotides not matched to a gene: 2. The CDR3 spans 12 residues. Germline V gene sequence: CDR1 SGHNT, CDR2 YENEEA.

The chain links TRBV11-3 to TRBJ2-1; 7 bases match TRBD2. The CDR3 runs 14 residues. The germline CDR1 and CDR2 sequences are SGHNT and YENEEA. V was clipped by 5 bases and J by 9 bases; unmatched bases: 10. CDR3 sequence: CASSGREGNGEQFF. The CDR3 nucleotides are TGTGCCAGCAGCGGGAGGGAGGGGAATGGTGAGCAGTTCTTC.

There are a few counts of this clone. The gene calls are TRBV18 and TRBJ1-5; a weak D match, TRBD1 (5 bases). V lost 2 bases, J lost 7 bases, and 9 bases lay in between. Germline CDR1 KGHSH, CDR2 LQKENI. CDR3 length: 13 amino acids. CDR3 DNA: TGTGCCAGCTCACCAGGGGACGGGCAGCCCCAGCATTTT. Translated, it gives CASSPGDGQPQHF.

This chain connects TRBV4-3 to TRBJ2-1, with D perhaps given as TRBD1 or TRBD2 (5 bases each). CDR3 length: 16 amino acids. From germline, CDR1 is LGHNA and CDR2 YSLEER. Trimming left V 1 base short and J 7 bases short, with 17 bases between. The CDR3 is CASSQGSGARRNEQFF. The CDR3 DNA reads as TGCGCCAGCAGCCAAGGATCCGGGGCTAGAAGAAATGAGCAGTTCTTC.

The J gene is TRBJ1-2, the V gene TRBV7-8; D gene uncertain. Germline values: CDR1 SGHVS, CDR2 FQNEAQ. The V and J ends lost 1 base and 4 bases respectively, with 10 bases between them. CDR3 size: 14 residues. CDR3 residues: CASSLVAGSYGYTF. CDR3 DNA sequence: TGTGCCAGCAGCTTAGTAGCGGGTAGCTATGGCTACACCTTC.

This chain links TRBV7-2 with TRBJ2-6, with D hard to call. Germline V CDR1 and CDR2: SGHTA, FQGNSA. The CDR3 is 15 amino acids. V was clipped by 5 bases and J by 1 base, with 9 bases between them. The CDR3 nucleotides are TGTGCCAGCAGCCGCGGTGGGTCTGGGGCCAACGTCCTGACTTTC. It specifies CASSRGGSGANVLTF. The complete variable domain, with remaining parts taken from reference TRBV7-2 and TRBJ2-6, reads GAGVSQSPSNKVTEKGKDVELRCDPISGHTALYWYRQSLGQGLEFLIYFQGNSAPDKSGLPSDRFSAERTGGSVSTLTIQRTQQEDSAVYLCASSRGGSGANVLTFGAGSRLTVL.

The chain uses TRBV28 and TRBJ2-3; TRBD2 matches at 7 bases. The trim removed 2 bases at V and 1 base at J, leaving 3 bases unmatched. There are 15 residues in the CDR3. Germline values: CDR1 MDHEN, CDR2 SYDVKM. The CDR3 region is CASSLDAGGTDTQYF. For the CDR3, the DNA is TGTGCCAGCAGTTTAGACGCGGGGGGCACAGATACGCAGTATTTT.

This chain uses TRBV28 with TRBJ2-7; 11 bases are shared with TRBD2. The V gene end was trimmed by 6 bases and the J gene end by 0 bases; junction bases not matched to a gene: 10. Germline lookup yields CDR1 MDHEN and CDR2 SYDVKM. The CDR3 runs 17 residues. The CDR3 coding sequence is TGTGCCAGCAGACAGGGACTAGCGGAGGGGAGCTCCTACGAGCAGTACTTC. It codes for CASRQGLAEGSSYEQYF.

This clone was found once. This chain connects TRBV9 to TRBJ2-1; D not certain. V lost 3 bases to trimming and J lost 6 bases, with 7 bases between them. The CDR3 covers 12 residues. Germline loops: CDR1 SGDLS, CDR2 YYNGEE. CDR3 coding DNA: TGTGCCAGCAGCGGTACGTCCAATGAGCAGTTCTTC. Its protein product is CASSGTSNEQFF.

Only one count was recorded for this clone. CDR3 in DNA: TGTGCCAGCAGTTTACTAGCGGGTTCCGCGAACACCGGGGAGCTGTTTTTT. Amino acids: CASSLLAGSANTGELFF. The gene calls are TRBV28 and TRBJ2-2, with 8 bases fitting TRBD2. Unmatched junction bases numbered 5, after V lost 2 bases and J lost 0 bases. Germline V gene sequence: CDR1 MDHEN, CDR2 SYDVKM. This CDR3 comprises 17 residues.

Here the CDR3 reads CASGARGYEQYF. In DNA form, the CDR3 reads TGTGCCTCAGGGGCACGCGGCTACGAGCAGTACTTC. The chain employs TRBV2 and TRBJ2-7; possible D gene TRBD1, 6 bases. CDR1 and CDR2 from the germline V gene are SNHLY and FYNNEI. The germline V and J ends were trimmed by 11 bases and 3 bases, with 14 bases remaining between them. The CDR3 has 12 residues.

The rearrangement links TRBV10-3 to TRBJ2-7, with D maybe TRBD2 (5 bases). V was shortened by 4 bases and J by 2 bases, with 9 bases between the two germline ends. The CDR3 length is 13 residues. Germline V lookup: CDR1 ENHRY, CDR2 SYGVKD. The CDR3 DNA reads TGTGCCATCAGTGGGGTCGGGACCTACGAGCAGTACTTC. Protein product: CAISGVGTYEQYF.

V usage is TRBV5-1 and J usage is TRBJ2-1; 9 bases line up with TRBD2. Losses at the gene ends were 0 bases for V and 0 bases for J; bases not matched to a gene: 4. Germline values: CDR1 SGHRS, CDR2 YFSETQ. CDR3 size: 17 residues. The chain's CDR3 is CASSLVGSGSSYNEQFF. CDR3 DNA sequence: TGCGCCAGCAGCTTGGTAGGTAGCGGGAGCTCCTACAATGAGCAGTTCTTC. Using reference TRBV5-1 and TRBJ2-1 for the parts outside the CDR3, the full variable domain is KAGVTQTPRYLIKTRGQQVTLSCSPISGHRSVSWYQQTPGQGLQFLFEYFSETQRNKGNFPGRFSGRQFSNSRSEMNVSTLELGDSALYLCASSLVGSGSSYNEQFFGPGTRLTVL.

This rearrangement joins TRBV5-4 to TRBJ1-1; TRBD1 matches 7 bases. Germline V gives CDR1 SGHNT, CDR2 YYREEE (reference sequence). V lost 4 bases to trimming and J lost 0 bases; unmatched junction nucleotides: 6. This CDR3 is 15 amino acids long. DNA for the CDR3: TGTGCCAGCAGCCCATACCAGGGGGTGAACACTGAAGCTTTCTTT. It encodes CASSPYQGVNTEAFF.

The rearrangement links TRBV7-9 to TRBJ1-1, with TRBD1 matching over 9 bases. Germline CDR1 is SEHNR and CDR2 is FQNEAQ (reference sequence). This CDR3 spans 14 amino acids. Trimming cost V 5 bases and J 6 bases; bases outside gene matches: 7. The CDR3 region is CASSPTGGRAEAFF. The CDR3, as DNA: TGTGCCAGCAGCCCGACAGGGGGAAGGGCTGAAGCTTTCTTT.

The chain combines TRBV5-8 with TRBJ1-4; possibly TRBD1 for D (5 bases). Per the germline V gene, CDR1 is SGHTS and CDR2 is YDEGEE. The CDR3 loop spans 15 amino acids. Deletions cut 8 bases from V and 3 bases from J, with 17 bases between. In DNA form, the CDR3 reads TGTGCCAGGGCGAGTCGGCCAGGGCCTAATGAAAAACTGTTTTTT. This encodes CARASRPGPNEKLFF.

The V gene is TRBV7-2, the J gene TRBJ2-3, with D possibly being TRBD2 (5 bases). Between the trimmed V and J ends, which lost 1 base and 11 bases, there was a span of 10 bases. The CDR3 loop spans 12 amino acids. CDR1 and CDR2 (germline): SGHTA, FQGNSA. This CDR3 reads CASSLGPRGQYF. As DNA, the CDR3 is TGTGCCAGCAGCTTAGGCCCCCGGGGGCAGTATTTT.

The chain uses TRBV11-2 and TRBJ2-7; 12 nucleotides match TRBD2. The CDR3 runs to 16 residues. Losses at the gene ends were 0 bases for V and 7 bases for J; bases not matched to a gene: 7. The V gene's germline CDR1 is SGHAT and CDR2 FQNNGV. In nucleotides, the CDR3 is TGTGCCAGCAGCTTAGATCTGAGAACTAGCGGGAGGGAGCAGTACTTC. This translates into CASSLDLRTSGREQYF.

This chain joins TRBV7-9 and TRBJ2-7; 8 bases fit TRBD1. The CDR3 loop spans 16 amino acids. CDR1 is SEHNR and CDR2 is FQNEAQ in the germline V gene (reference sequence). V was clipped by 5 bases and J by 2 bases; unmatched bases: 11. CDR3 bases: TGTGCCAGCAGCCCTCCCGTGGTGACAGGGGCCTACGAGCAGTACTTC. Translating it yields CASSPPVVTGAYEQYF.

In DNA, the CDR3 is TGTGCCAGCAGCTTCGCACCGGGACAGCCCCGAGAGACCCAGTACTTC. Residues: CASSFAPGQPRETQYF. The V and J genes are TRBV7-2 and TRBJ2-5, with TRBD1 matching 7 bases. J lost 4 bases, V lost 3 bases, and 11 bases had no gene match. The CDR3 is made up of 16 amino acids. From germline, CDR1 is SGHTA and CDR2 FQGNSA. Using reference TRBV7-2 and TRBJ2-5 for the parts outside the CDR3, the full variable domain is GAGVSQSPSNKVTEKGKDVELRCDPISGHTALYWYRQSLGQGLEFLIYFQGNSAPDKSGLPSDRFSAERTGGSVSTLTIQRTQQEDSAVYLCASSFAPGQPRETQYFGPGTRLLVL.

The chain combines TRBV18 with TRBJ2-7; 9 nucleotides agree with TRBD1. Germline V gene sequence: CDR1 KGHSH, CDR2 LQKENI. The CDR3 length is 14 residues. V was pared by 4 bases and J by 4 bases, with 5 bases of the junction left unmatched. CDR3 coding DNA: TGTGCCAGCTCACAGGACAGGGGACGGTACGAGCAGTACTTC. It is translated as CASSQDRGRYEQYF. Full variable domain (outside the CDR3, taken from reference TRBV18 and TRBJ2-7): NAGVMQNPRHLVRRRGQEARLRCSPMKGHSHVYWYRQLPEEGLKFMVYLQKENIIDESGMPKERFSAEFPKEGPSILRIQQVVRGDSAAYFCASSQDRGRYEQYFGPGTRLTVT.

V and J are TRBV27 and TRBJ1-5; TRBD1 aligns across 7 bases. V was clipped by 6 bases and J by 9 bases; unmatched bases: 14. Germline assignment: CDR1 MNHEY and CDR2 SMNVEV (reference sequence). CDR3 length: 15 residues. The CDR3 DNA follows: TGTGCCAGCAGAGAATCCGGGACAGCCGCGAGGCCCCAGCATTTT. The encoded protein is CASRESGTAARPQHF.

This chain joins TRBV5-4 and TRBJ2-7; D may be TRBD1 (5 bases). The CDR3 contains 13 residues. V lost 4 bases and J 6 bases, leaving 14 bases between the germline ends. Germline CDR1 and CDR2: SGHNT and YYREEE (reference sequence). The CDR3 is CASSRQGVVEQYF. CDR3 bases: TGTGCCAGCAGCAGGCAGGGCGTCGTCGAGCAGTACTTC.

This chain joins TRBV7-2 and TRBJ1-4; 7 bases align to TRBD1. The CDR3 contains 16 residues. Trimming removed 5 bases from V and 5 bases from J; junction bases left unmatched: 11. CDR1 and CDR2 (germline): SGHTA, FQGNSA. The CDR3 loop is CASSPSGARGNEKLFF. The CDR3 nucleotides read TGTGCCAGCAGCCCTAGTGGGGCCAGGGGGAATGAAAAACTGTTTTTT.

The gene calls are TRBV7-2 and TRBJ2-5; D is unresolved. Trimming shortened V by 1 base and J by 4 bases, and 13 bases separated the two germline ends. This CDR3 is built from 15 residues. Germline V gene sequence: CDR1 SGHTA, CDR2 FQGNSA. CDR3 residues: CASSLGARVAETQYF. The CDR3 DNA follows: TGTGCCAGCAGCTTAGGGGCTAGGGTAGCAGAGACCCAGTACTTC. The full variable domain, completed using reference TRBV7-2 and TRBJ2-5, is GAGVSQSPSNKVTEKGKDVELRCDPISGHTALYWYRQSLGQGLEFLIYFQGNSAPDKSGLPSDRFSAERTGGSVSTLTIQRTQQEDSAVYLCASSLGARVAETQYFGPGTRLLVL.

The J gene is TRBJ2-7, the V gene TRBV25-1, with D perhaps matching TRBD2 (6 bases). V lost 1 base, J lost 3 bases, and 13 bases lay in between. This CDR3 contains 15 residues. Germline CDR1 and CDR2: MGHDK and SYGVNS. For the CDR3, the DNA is TGTGCCAGCAGTGAATGGGGAGCGGGTCGCTACGAGCAGTACTTC. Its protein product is CASSEWGAGRYEQYF.

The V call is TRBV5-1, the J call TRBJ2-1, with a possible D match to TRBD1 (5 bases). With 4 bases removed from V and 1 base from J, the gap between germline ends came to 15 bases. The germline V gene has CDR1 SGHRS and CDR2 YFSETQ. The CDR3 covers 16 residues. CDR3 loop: CASSLMDNPSYNEQFF. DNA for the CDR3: TGCGCCAGCAGCCTAATGGACAATCCATCCTACAATGAGCAGTTCTTC.